This T cell receptor (beta chain) was sequenced in a study of blood T cell repertoires in COVID-19. The data were produced by immunoSEQ multiplex PCR, yet TCRdb's version contains in-frame clones alone and is incomplete. Of fewer than 300,000 clones listed, approximately 85% were seen once; the top ten hold approximately 5%. This clone was counted a few times. V lost 2 bases and J lost 7, with 11 bases in between. Per the germline V gene, CDR1 is MNHNS and CDR2 is SASEGT. The CDR3 runs to 13 residues. Sequencing input: peripheral blood. The chain recombines TRBV6-1 with TRBJ1-2; the D gene is possibly TRBD1 (6 bases). The receptor was derived from a man aged 45-65 years with active or convalescent COVID-19. CDR3 in amino acids: CASSESQGFGYTF. DNA for the CDR3: TGTGCCAGCAGTGAATCTCAGGGGTTTGGCTACACCTTC.